This entry lists 21 T cell receptor beta chains sequenced from one sample in a study of blood T cell repertoires in COVID-19. Assay used: immunoSEQ multiplex PCR; TCRdb lists only in-frame clones, some missing. The sample includes around 160,000 clones, almost 85% of them seen just once. Sequenced input: peripheral blood. The receptor set was obtained from a human donor with acute or convalescent COVID-19. The donor label of this sample is uncertain.

As concerns this clone: Other DNA sequences from this sample encode an identical CDR3 as well. The chain joins TRBV7-9 to TRBJ2-5, with TRBD1 matching 7 bases. This CDR3 contains 14 residues. Trimming removed 5 bases from V and 1 base from J; junction bases left unmatched: 4. The V gene's germline CDR1 is SEHNR and CDR2 FQNEAQ (reference sequence). The CDR3 region is CASSPGQAQETQYF. The CDR3 coding sequence is TGTGCCAGCAGCCCCGGACAGGCCCAAGAGACCCAGTACTTC.

This chain joins TRBV11-2 and TRBJ1-5; 10 nucleotides match TRBD1. The germline V gene encodes CDR1 SGHAT and CDR2 FQNNGV. J lost 5 bases, V lost 5 bases, and 6 bases had no gene match. This CDR3 has 15 residues. The DNA of the CDR3 is TGTGCCAGCAGCACCACCGGGACAGGGGATCAGCCCCAGCATTTT. Encoded protein: CASSTTGTGDQPQHF.

The rearrangement uses TRBV5-6 and TRBJ2-1; 8 bases map to TRBD1. The CDR3 is 16 amino acids. J was trimmed by 3 bases and V by 2 bases; bases with no gene match: 7. Germline V lookup: CDR1 SGHDT, CDR2 YYEEEE. The CDR3 region has the DNA TGTGCCAGCAGCTTATCACAGGGGGTGTACTACAATGAGCAGTTCTTC. Translation: CASSLSQGVYYNEQFF.

The chain recombines TRBV25-1 with TRBJ1-2; 7 bases are shared with TRBD1. The V gene's germline CDR1 is MGHDK and CDR2 SYGVNS. With V trimmed by 3 bases and J by 3 bases, 1 base remained unmatched. The CDR3 length is 13 residues. CDR3 DNA: TGTGCCAGCAGTGAGGGGACAGACTATGGCTACACCTTC. Translation: CASSEGTDYGYTF.

The chain carries TRBV18 and TRBJ2-3, with 9 bases fitting TRBD1. This CDR3 has 15 residues. CDR1 and CDR2 (germline): KGHSH, LQKENI. V lost 1 base, J lost 6 bases, and 5 bases stayed unmatched. The CDR3 here is CASSPQTGGGDTQYF. In DNA, the CDR3 is TGTGCCAGCTCACCACAGACAGGGGGAGGTGATACGCAGTATTTT. The variable domain in full, with the rest retrieved from reference TRBV18 and TRBJ2-3, is NAGVMQNPRHLVRRRGQEARLRCSPMKGHSHVYWYRQLPEEGLKFMVYLQKENIIDESGMPKERFSAEFPKEGPSILRIQQVVRGDSAAYFCASSPQTGGGDTQYFGPGTRLTVL.

This clone was seen more than once but under ten times. The rearrangement links TRBV14 to TRBJ1-3; D not resolved. Per the germline V gene, CDR1 is SGHDN and CDR2 is FVKESK. This CDR3 spans 20 amino acids. The V end lost 1 base, the J end lost 0 bases, and 22 bases lay between the germline ends. CDR3 region: CASSQGVPREIVPSGNTIYF. The CDR3 bases are TGTGCCAGCAGCCAAGGAGTCCCAAGAGAGATAGTGCCCTCTGGAAACACCATATATTTT.

Concerning this clone: A much larger clone differs from this one at a single base, so this may be a read error. Other DNA sequences of this sample code for an identical CDR3. The V and J genes are TRBV19 and TRBJ1-1, with a weak D call TRBD1 (5 bases). V was shortened by 3 bases and J by 1 base, with 9 bases between the two germline ends. The length of the CDR3 is 14 residues. Looked up from germline, CDR1 is LNHDA and CDR2 is SQIVND (reference sequence). The CDR3 DNA reads TGTGCCAGTAGTATTGGGCAGGGGAACACTGAAGCTTTCTTT. As protein: CASSIGQGNTEAFF.

The chain couples TRBV6-2 or TRBV6-3 to TRBJ1-3, with D possibly matching TRBD1 (5 bases). Trimming removed 5 bases from V and 1 base from J, with 12 bases in between. The V gene's germline CDR1 is MNHEY and CDR2 SVGEGT. This CDR3 has 15 residues. CDR3 DNA sequence: TGTGCCAGCAGTGGGGCTAAAAGGTCTGGAAACACCATATATTTT. This encodes CASSGAKRSGNTIYF.

About this clone itself: One end of the junction does not line up with germline, which may come from a read error. The J gene is TRBJ2-7, the V gene TRBV4-2; 14 nucleotides match TRBD2. Germline V gene sequence: CDR1 LGHNA, CDR2 YNFKEQ. The CDR3 length is 13 residues. The CDR3 loop reads CASSLGTSGGPRF. DNA of the CDR3: TGTGCCAGCAGCCTCGGGACTAGCGGGGGCCCCCGGTTC.

The J gene is TRBJ2-7, the V gene TRBV3-1 (or the pseudogene TRBV3-2); no firm D call. V was pared by 0 bases and J by 7 bases, with 13 bases between. CDR1 and CDR2 from the germline V gene are LGHDT and YNNKEL (reference sequence). The CDR3 totals 14 residues. This CDR3 is CASSQDVSSREQYF. CDR3 in DNA: TGTGCCAGCAGCCAAGACGTCAGCTCGCGGGAGCAGTACTTC.

The CDR3 spells CASSQYVGRETQYF. The CDR3 DNA sequence: TGTGCCAGCAGCCAATATGTAGGGAGGGAGACCCAGTACTTC. The chain couples TRBV3-1 (or the pseudogene TRBV3-2) to TRBJ2-5; weak D call: TRBD2 (6 bases). Trimming took 2 bases from V and 5 from J, leaving 12 bases between them. Germline V gives CDR1 LGHDT, CDR2 YNNKEL (reference sequence). The CDR3 extends over 14 amino acids.

J is TRBJ1-3 and V is TRBV6-5; D may be TRBD1 (5 bases). Trimming shortened V by 6 bases and J by 4 bases, and 10 bases separated the two germline ends. This CDR3 has 13 residues. The germline V gene has CDR1 MNHEY and CDR2 SVGAGI. The CDR3: CASSRRTGNTIYF. CDR3 DNA sequence: TGTGCCAGCAGCCGGCGGACAGGAAACACCATATATTTT.

The gene calls are TRBV10-3 and TRBJ1-2, with a possible D match to TRBD1 (5 bases). This CDR3 comprises 15 residues. CDR1 is ENHRY, CDR2 SYGVKD, per germline. V dropped 0 bases and J dropped 6 bases, with 14 bases sitting between them. CDR3 nucleotides: TGTGCCATCAGTGAGTCGGCGGCCCGGGGGAATGGCTACACCTTC. Amino acid sequence: CAISESAARGNGYTF.

J is TRBJ1-1 and V is TRBV20-1; D possibly corresponds to TRBD1 (6 bases). Germline V gene sequence: CDR1 DFQATT, CDR2 SNEGSKA (reference sequence). The CDR3 is 14 residues long. The V gene lost 3 bases and the J gene lost 0 bases, with 11 bases spanning the gap. CDR3 coding DNA: TGCAGTGCTAGTAGGGGGAACATGAACACTGAAGCTTTCTTT. Protein product: CSASRGNMNTEAFF.

This clone has more than one count but fewer than ten. The chain has TRBV19 and TRBJ1-2; D gene ambiguous. CDR1 is LNHDA, CDR2 SQIVND, per germline (reference sequence). V was cut by 0 bases and J by 8 bases, with 13 bases left in between. This CDR3 contains 14 residues. As DNA, the CDR3 is TGTGCCAGTAGTATAGACACGAGGGCAGGAGGCTACACCTTC. Translated: CASSIDTRAGGYTF.

The gene calls are TRBV7-9 and TRBJ2-1, with D hard to call. This CDR3 has 16 residues. V was cut by 2 bases and J by 4 bases, with 15 bases left in between. Germline lookup yields CDR1 SEHNR and CDR2 FQNEAQ (reference sequence). DNA of the CDR3: TGTGCCAGCAGCTTATTCTTGAGTCAGGTGTACAATGAGCAGTTCTTC. Protein sequence: CASSLFLSQVYNEQFF.

The rearrangement uses TRBV6-1 and TRBJ2-1; TRBD2 matches at 10 bases. The V and J ends lost 3 bases and 7 bases, in that order; junction bases with no gene match: 21. The germline gives CDR1 MNHNS, CDR2 SASEGT. The CDR3 covers 20 residues. CDR3 sequence reads: CASSDILGGGTSVWRNEQFF. The CDR3 bases are TGTGCCAGCAGTGATATTCTCGGGGGAGGGACTAGCGTGTGGCGGAATGAGCAGTTCTTC.

This chain connects TRBV9 to TRBJ2-2; 7 bases agree with TRBD2. Unmatched junction bases numbered 16, after V lost 8 bases and J lost 0 bases. CDR3 length: 18 residues. Germline assignment: CDR1 SGDLS and CDR2 YYNGEE. The CDR3 is CASSRGGSGPANTGELFF. The CDR3 DNA sequence: TGTGCCAGTTCCCGCGGGGGTAGCGGGCCTGCGAACACCGGGGAGCTGTTTTTT.

This clone appeared a single time. The chain joins TRBV10-3 to TRBJ1-1; 7 bases map to TRBD1. Per the germline V gene, CDR1 is ENHRY and CDR2 is SYGVKD. The CDR3 length is 14 residues. V shed 3 bases, J shed 3 bases, and the junction held 4 bases outside the gene matches. The DNA of the CDR3 is TGTGCCATCAGTGAAGTACAGGGGTACACTGAAGCTTTCTTT. Protein: CAISEVQGYTEAFF.

This sequence joins TRBV14 and TRBJ2-3, with D unclear. Trimming shortened V by 2 bases and J by 4 bases, and 10 bases separated the two germline ends. Germline assignment: CDR1 SGHDN and CDR2 FVKESK. The CDR3 extends over 14 amino acids. In DNA form, the CDR3 reads TGTGCCAGCAGCCAAACTTCTCCCCCAGATACGCAGTATTTT. Its protein product is CASSQTSPPDTQYF.

This clone was recorded only once. The chain employs TRBV27 and TRBJ2-1; 7 bases are shared with TRBD1. V lost 6 bases to trimming and J lost 6 bases; unmatched junction nucleotides: 2. Germline V lookup: CDR1 MNHEY, CDR2 SMNVEV (reference sequence). The CDR3 runs to 12 residues. CDR3 bases: TGTGCCAGCAGGGGACAGCCCAATGAGCAGTTCTTC. This sequence encodes CASRGQPNEQFF.